This entry lists 12 T cell receptor beta chains sequenced from one sample in a study of CD8 T cells in ankylosing spondylitis. TCRdb used MiXCR to reprocess the 5' RACE reads, holding one entry per CDR3 protein. Of 160,000 or so distinct CDR3 sequences listed, 8.5% to 10% are singletons. The sequenced sample was blood, either unsorted or a sorted T cell fraction (not recorded which). The receptors here all came from a female donor with ankylosing spondylitis or in good health (not recorded which).

The chain is built from TRBV6-1 and TRBJ2-2; 10 bases are a match to TRBD1. CDR3 length: 15 residues. The germline CDR1 and CDR2 sequences are MNHNS and SASEGT. The V and J ends lost 7 bases and 4 bases, in that order; junction bases with no gene match: 6. CDR3 bases: TGTGCCAGCAAACGGACAGGGGGAAGCACCGGGGAGCTGTTTTTT. This sequence encodes CASKRTGGSTGELFF.

This clonotype was found many times. This chain uses TRBV9 with TRBJ2-1; tentatively, D is TRBD2 (6 bases). V was shortened by 0 bases and J by 4 bases, with 11 bases between the two germline ends. The CDR3 spans 15 residues. Germline CDR1 SGDLS, CDR2 YYNGEE. The CDR3, as DNA: TGTGCCAGCAGCGTAGTAGATAGCGGATACAATGAGCAGTTCTTC. Translated, it gives CASSVVDSGYNEQFF.

This clonotype was recorded many times. This chain joins TRBV20-1 and TRBJ2-1; D is undetermined. The CDR3 loop spans 15 amino acids. V was pared by 1 base and J by 3 bases, with 13 bases between. Germline V gene sequence: CDR1 DFQATT, CDR2 SNEGSKA (reference sequence). The CDR3 region has the DNA TGCAGTGCTAGAGGACCCTCCGTGGACTACAATGAGCAGTTCTTC. Protein: CSARGPSVDYNEQFF.

This clonotype was counted only a few times. The V and J genes are TRBV7-9 and TRBJ1-1; D gene ambiguous. Trimming removed 5 bases from V and 6 bases from J, with 13 bases in between. There are 13 residues in the CDR3. CDR1 is SEHNR and CDR2 is FQNEAQ in the germline V gene (reference sequence). The CDR3 sequence is CASSPDGIPEAFF. CDR3 nucleotides: TGTGCCAGCAGCCCCGACGGGATCCCTGAAGCTTTCTTT.

This clonotype showed up just a few times. The chain uses TRBV5-1 and TRBJ2-5, with 15 bases lining up with TRBD2. V lost 4 bases, J lost 2 bases, and 12 bases stayed unmatched. CDR3 size: 19 residues. CDR1 is SGHRS, CDR2 YFSETQ, per germline. Here the CDR3 DNA reads TGCGCCAGCAGCCTCCTGGGACTAGCGGGAGGAGAAGGGCAAGAGACCCAGTACTTC. Translated, it gives CASSLLGLAGGEGQETQYF.

This clonotype was counted at least ten times. The chain employs TRBV6-5 and TRBJ1-5; tentative D call: TRBD1 (5 bases). CDR3 length: 13 amino acids. Per germline, CDR1 MNHEY and CDR2 SVGAGI. V lost 4 bases to trimming and J lost 5 bases, with 9 bases between them. As DNA, the CDR3 is TGTGCCAGCAGTTTCCGAGGGGATCAGCCCCAGCATTTT. It is translated as CASSFRGDQPQHF.

In its sample, this clonotype was seen many times. The gene calls are TRBV27 and TRBJ1-1, with TRBD1 as a possible D gene (5 bases). V shed 6 bases and J shed 1 base, with 9 bases lying between them. Germline assignment: CDR1 MNHEY and CDR2 SMNVEV (reference sequence). This CDR3 contains 13 residues. CDR3 coding DNA: TGTGCCAGCAGATACGGGGGGAACACTGAAGCTTTCTTT. Amino acids: CASRYGGNTEAFF.

This clonotype was seen a few times. The V call is TRBV7-9, the J call TRBJ2-5; D is unresolved. Trimming took 4 bases from V and 2 from J, leaving 8 bases between them. CDR1 is SEHNR, CDR2 FQNEAQ, per germline (reference sequence). The length of the CDR3 is 13 residues. CDR3 region: CASSWSPQETQYF. For the CDR3, the DNA is TGTGCCAGCAGCTGGTCGCCACAAGAGACCCAGTACTTC.

The rearrangement links TRBV6-2 or TRBV6-3 to TRBJ1-2; the match to TRBD1 covers 7 bases. Per the germline V gene, CDR1 is MNHEY and CDR2 is SVGEGT. The CDR3 totals 14 residues. V shed 6 bases, J shed 3 bases, and the junction held 7 bases outside the gene matches. The CDR3 protein is CASSSQGGDYGYTF. CDR3 DNA: TGTGCCAGCAGCTCTCAGGGGGGCGACTATGGCTACACCTTC.

This clonotype turned up a few times. The rearrangement uses TRBV6-1 and TRBJ1-1; D is perhaps TRBD1 (5 bases). Trimming shortened V by 8 bases and J by 6 bases, and 16 bases separated the two germline ends. Germline lookup yields CDR1 MNHNS and CDR2 SASEGT. The length of the CDR3 is 13 residues. CDR3 protein: CASSAGMGAEAFF. The CDR3 nucleotides are TGTGCCAGCTCCGCAGGGATGGGAGCTGAAGCTTTCTTT.

The sample holds a few counts of this clonotype. J is TRBJ2-7 and V is TRBV7-6; 9 nucleotides agree with TRBD2. V shed 5 bases and J 5 bases; nucleotides not matched to a gene: 4. CDR1 SGHVS and CDR2 FNYEAQ come from the germline V gene. The CDR3 runs to 13 residues. The CDR3 DNA reads as TGTGCCAGCAGCCTGAGCGGGGGGAACGAGCAGTACTTC. This sequence encodes CASSLSGGNEQYF. Variable domain in full (rest from reference TRBV7-6 and TRBJ2-7): GAGVSQSPRYKVTKRGQDVALRCDPISGHVSLYWYRQALGQGPEFLTYFNYEAQQDKSGLPNDRFSAERPEGSISTLTIQRTEQRDSAMYRCASSLSGGNEQYFGPGTRLTVT.

The V and J genes are TRBV6-2 or TRBV6-3 and TRBJ2-2, with D maybe TRBD1 (8 bases). CDR1 and CDR2 (germline): MNHEY, SVGEGT. The V and J ends lost 6 bases and 7 bases respectively, with 18 bases between them. CDR3 length: 15 amino acids. Here the CDR3 DNA reads TGTGCCAGCAGCCGGACAGGGAGGGGAGGCGGGGAGCTGTTTTTT. As protein: CASSRTGRGGGELFF.